These 32 T cell receptor beta chains were sequenced from one sample in a study of response to subunit inactivated influenza vaccine. TCRdb re-derived calls from the RT-PCR reads in MiXCR, one entry per CDR3 protein. The sample has hundreds of thousands of distinct CDR3 sequences; about a tenth are singletons. Sequences were derived from PBMCs from blood, sampled roughly 45 days after vaccination. Receptors originate from a man between 50 and 59 years old who received an inactivated influenza vaccine.

This clonotype turned up a few times. V is TRBV3-1 and J is TRBJ1-1, with D tentatively TRBD1 (5 bases). The CDR3 spans 13 residues. Germline loops: CDR1 LGHDT, CDR2 YNNKEL (reference sequence). V shed 0 bases and J shed 4 bases, with 6 bases lying between them. CDR3 nucleotide sequence: TGTGCCAGCAGCCAAGAAGGGGCCACTGAAGCTTTCTTT. It yields the protein CASSQEGATEAFF.

This sequence joins TRBV7-2 and TRBJ1-1; no firm D call. Trimming removed 5 bases from V and 3 bases from J, with 16 bases in between. The CDR3 has 15 residues. From germline, CDR1 is SGHTA and CDR2 FQGNSA. CDR3 in DNA: TGTGCCAGCAGCCAGACAAGGTTTGGGGACACTGAAGCTTTCTTT. It codes for CASSQTRFGDTEAFF.

This clonotype showed up many times. The chain combines TRBV12-3 or TRBV12-4 with TRBJ2-2; D remains ambiguous. Trimming took 6 bases from V and 4 from J, leaving 15 bases between them. The CDR3 sequence is 15 residues long. CDR3 nucleotide sequence: TGTGCCAGCAGCCCTGACGGATTTCCCACCGGGGAGCTGTTTTTT. Encoded protein: CASSPDGFPTGELFF.

This chain connects TRBV7-2 to TRBJ2-7; D may be TRBD2 (6 bases). V was shortened by 4 bases and J by 9 bases, with 13 bases between the two germline ends. The CDR3 covers 12 residues. Per the germline V gene, CDR1 is SGHTA and CDR2 is FQGNSA. The CDR3, as DNA: TGTGCCAGCAGCTCCCCGGAGGGTAGGCAGTACTTC. Its protein product is CASSSPEGRQYF.

This clonotype turned up a few times. The J gene is TRBJ2-7, the V gene TRBV28; D not resolved. Germline loops: CDR1 MDHEN, CDR2 SYDVKM. The CDR3 has 16 amino acids. The V end was cut by 1 base, the J end by 3 bases, with 16 bases between. CDR3 nucleotide sequence: TGTGCCAGCAGTTTATCCCTCGACGGCCACCTCTACGAGCAGTACTTC. Translation gives CASSLSLDGHLYEQYF.

V usage is TRBV7-8 and J usage is TRBJ2-2; no clear D gene. Trimming removed 11 bases at V and 7 bases at J, with 11 bases between. Germline V gene lookup returns CDR1 SGHVS and CDR2 FQNEAQ. This CDR3 has 11 amino acids. Here the CDR3 DNA reads TGTGCCGGGTCAAGAAGCGGGGAGCTGTTTTTT. Translating it yields CAGSRSGELFF.

Concerning this clonotype: This sequence may be a read error, since a much larger clone differs from it by one base. The genes are TRBV20-1 and TRBJ1-5; D is undetermined. Germline-derived CDR1 and CDR2 are DFQATT and SNEGSKA (reference sequence). The CDR3 extends over 13 amino acids. The germline V and J ends were trimmed by 6 bases and 3 bases, with 12 bases remaining between them. Here the CDR3 DNA reads TGCAGTGCGACCGCGACCTCCAATCAGCCCCAGCATTTT. Translation gives CSATATSNQPQHF.

This clonotype was seen a handful of times. V usage is TRBV4-2 and J usage is TRBJ2-5; D may be TRBD1 or TRBD2 (6 bases each). Looked up from germline, CDR1 is LGHNA and CDR2 is YNFKEQ. This CDR3 spans 17 amino acids. Deletions cut 0 bases from V and 6 bases from J, with 20 bases between. The CDR3 nucleotides are TGTGCCAGCAGCCAAGATGCGTCGGGGGCCGCTAGGAAGACCCAGTACTTC. Encoded protein: CASSQDASGAARKTQYF.

This clonotype came up a few times. The chain recombines TRBV6-2 or TRBV6-3 with TRBJ2-3, with 11 bases identical to TRBD2. The V and J ends lost 2 bases and 2 bases, in that order; junction bases with no gene match: 6. The V gene's germline CDR1 is MNHEY and CDR2 SVGEGT. The CDR3 loop spans 17 amino acids. CDR3 nucleotides: TGTGCCAGCAGTTACGGCGGGACTAGCGGCAACACAGATACGCAGTATTTT. This translates into CASSYGGTSGNTDTQYF.

This clonotype occurred many times. The rearrangement joins TRBV24-1 to TRBJ2-2; 10 bases line up with TRBD1. The CDR3 is 17 amino acids. Per germline, CDR1 KGHDR and CDR2 SFDVKD. J gave up 7 bases and V 4 bases, and 11 bases lay outside the gene matches. CDR3: CATSDHRRDRGSGELFF. The CDR3 nucleotides are TGTGCCACCAGTGACCACCGACGGGACAGGGGTAGCGGGGAGCTGTTTTTT.

The V and J genes are TRBV10-3 and TRBJ2-5; no definite D call. V lost 0 bases, J lost 1 base, and 6 bases lay in between. There are 14 residues in the CDR3. Germline V gene sequence: CDR1 ENHRY, CDR2 SYGVKD. The CDR3 spells CAISESNSQETQYF. The DNA for the CDR3 is TGTGCCATCAGTGAGTCGAACAGCCAAGAGACCCAGTACTTC.

The V gene is TRBV6-1, the J gene TRBJ2-1; TRBD2 matches at 12 bases. V shed 6 bases, J shed 7 bases, and the junction held 4 bases outside the gene matches. This CDR3 has 14 amino acids. The germline V gene has CDR1 MNHNS and CDR2 SASEGT. In DNA, the CDR3 is TGTGCCAGCAGACTAGCGGGAGGATGGAATGAGCAGTTCTTC. Translated: CASRLAGGWNEQFF.

The chain joins TRBV4-1 to TRBJ2-1; 11 nucleotides line up with TRBD2. J gave up 10 bases and V 1 base, and 12 bases lay outside the gene matches. Germline V CDR1 and CDR2: MGHRA, YSYEKL. This CDR3 has 17 residues. Here the CDR3 reads CASSQGASGGTNREQFF. In nucleotides, the CDR3 is TGCGCCAGCAGCCAAGGGGCTAGCGGGGGGACGAACCGAGAGCAGTTCTTC.

This clonotype was seen ten or more times. CDR3 nucleotides: TGTGCCAGCAGTTGGCGGGGGGCCGGTGAGCAGTTCTTC. Amino acids: CASSWRGAGEQFF. The V gene is TRBV12-3 or TRBV12-4, the J gene TRBJ2-1; 8 nucleotides match TRBD2. J lost 9 bases, V lost 4 bases, and 5 bases had no gene match. This CDR3 is built from 13 residues.

This chain links TRBV29-1 with TRBJ2-7, with 7 bases matching TRBD2. The CDR3 sequence is 18 residues long. J was trimmed by 2 bases and V by 1 base; bases with no gene match: 17. CDR1 and CDR2 from the germline V gene are SQVTM and ANQGSEA. CDR3 in DNA: TGCAGCGTTGAAGTCGGCGGGGGACTGCTAGCGGAAGCCTACGAGCAGTACTTC. This translates into CSVEVGGGLLAEAYEQYF.

The V and J genes are TRBV5-6 and TRBJ2-5, with D possibly called TRBD1 or TRBD2 (6 bases each). The CDR3 sequence is 15 residues long. Germline assignment: CDR1 SGHDT and CDR2 YYEEEE. V was clipped by 2 bases and J by 5 bases, with 16 bases between them. CDR3 nucleotide sequence: TGTGCCAGCAGCTTCGGTTCAGGGGCGGGGGAGACCCAGTACTTC. Encoded protein: CASSFGSGAGETQYF.

The chain combines TRBV7-6 with TRBJ2-5; the D is unclear. Germline V gives CDR1 SGHVS, CDR2 FNYEAQ. V was shortened by 2 bases and J by 9 bases, with 16 bases between the two germline ends. The length of the CDR3 is 14 residues. The CDR3 reads CASSLSAVIEAQYF. For the CDR3, the DNA is TGTGCCAGCAGCTTATCAGCCGTCATCGAGGCCCAGTACTTC.

The V call is TRBV10-3, the J call TRBJ2-5, with 12 bases identical to TRBD1. Germline assignment: CDR1 ENHRY and CDR2 SYGVKD. The CDR3 has 13 amino acids. V lost 11 bases, J lost 5 bases, and 6 bases stayed unmatched. This chain's CDR3 is CAAGTGGDETQYF. The CDR3 DNA reads as TGTGCCGCCGGGACAGGGGGCGACGAGACCCAGTACTTC.

This clonotype has only a few counts. The V call is TRBV28, the J call TRBJ2-7; 10 nucleotides align to TRBD1. Losses at the gene ends were 4 bases for V and 6 bases for J; bases not matched to a gene: 12. The germline V gene encodes CDR1 MDHEN and CDR2 SYDVKM. The CDR3 has 16 residues. The CDR3 sequence is CASSSFLRQGASEQYF. In DNA, the CDR3 is TGTGCCAGCAGTTCCTTTCTCCGACAGGGGGCGTCCGAGCAGTACTTC.

The rearrangement links TRBV15 to TRBJ1-1; 7 bases align to TRBD1. This CDR3 has 14 residues. V was pared by 4 bases and J by 4 bases, with 6 bases of the junction left unmatched. CDR1 and CDR2 from the germline V gene are LNHNV and YYDKDF (reference sequence). The CDR3 DNA sequence: TGTGCCACCAGCAAAGACAGGGTAGGCACTGAAGCTTTCTTT. Protein product: CATSKDRVGTEAFF.

There are many counts of this clonotype. The V and J genes are TRBV10-3 and TRBJ2-7; TRBD2 matches 7 bases. CDR3 length: 12 amino acids. From germline, CDR1 is ENHRY and CDR2 SYGVKD. The trim removed 10 bases at V and 2 bases at J, leaving 5 bases unmatched. This chain's CDR3 is CATSAGAYEQYF. As DNA, the CDR3 is TGTGCCACCTCCGCGGGGGCCTACGAGCAGTACTTC.

The V gene is TRBV11-1, the J gene TRBJ2-3, with TRBD2 identical over 8 bases. V was pared by 5 bases and J by 2 bases, with 9 bases of the junction left unmatched. There are 16 residues in the CDR3. Germline assignment: CDR1 SGHAT and CDR2 FQDESV (reference sequence). CDR3 amino acids: CASSRLAGINTDTQYF. CDR3 sequence (DNA): TGTGCCAGCAGCCGTCTAGCGGGTATAAACACAGATACGCAGTATTTT. The full variable domain, with the rest looked up from reference TRBV11-1 and TRBJ2-3, is EAEVAQSPRYKITEKSQAVAFWCDPISGHATLYWYRQILGQGPELLVQFQDESVVDDSQLPKDRFSAERLKGVDSTLKIQPAELGDSAMYLCASSRLAGINTDTQYFGPGTRLTVL.

The CDR3 sequence: CASSLVFSGYGTQYF. CDR3 DNA: TGTGCCAGCAGCTTAGTCTTCTCGGGATACGGGACCCAGTACTTC. The rearrangement links TRBV7-9 to TRBJ2-5; weak D call: TRBD2 (5 bases). The V end lost 1 base, the J end lost 7 bases, and 16 bases lay between the germline ends. Germline CDR1 SEHNR, CDR2 FQNEAQ (reference sequence). The CDR3 consists of 15 residues.

The chain links TRBV6-2 or TRBV6-3 to TRBJ2-1; TRBD1 agrees at 8 bases. Trimming took 5 bases from V and 2 from J; bases not matched to a gene: 8. This CDR3 comprises 16 residues. CDR1 and CDR2 (germline): MNHEY, SVGEGT. CDR3 DNA sequence: TGTGCCAGCAGTCGCCGGCCGGACAGGGCCTACAATGAGCAGTTCTTC. Amino acid sequence: CASSRRPDRAYNEQFF.

In its sample, this clonotype was seen a few times. This chain uses TRBV24-1 with TRBJ2-3, with 11 bases fitting TRBD2. There are 17 residues in the CDR3. CDR1 KGHDR and CDR2 SFDVKD come from the germline V gene. The junction had 10 bases not matched to a gene; V was cut back by 3 bases and J by 6 bases. This chain's CDR3 is CATSDLQIAGGPDTQYF. The CDR3 bases are TGTGCCACCAGTGATCTACAAATAGCGGGAGGGCCGGATACGCAGTATTTT.

This clonotype has a count of ten or more. The chain combines TRBV7-2 with TRBJ2-3; 8 bases agree with TRBD2. J gave up 8 bases and V 5 bases, and 6 bases lay outside the gene matches. Germline loops: CDR1 SGHTA, CDR2 FQGNSA. The CDR3 is 13 amino acids. The CDR3 coding sequence is TGTGCCAGCAGCACTAGCGGACCAGTTACGCAGTATTTT. It codes for CASSTSGPVTQYF. Drawing the rest from reference TRBV7-2 and TRBJ2-3, the complete variable domain is GAGVSQSPSNKVTEKGKDVELRCDPISGHTALYWYRQSLGQGLEFLIYFQGNSAPDKSGLPSDRFSAERTGGSVSTLTIQRTQQEDSAVYLCASSTSGPVTQYFGPGTRLTVL.

V is TRBV3-1 and J is TRBJ2-2; 13 positions match TRBD2. Germline V gene data show CDR1 as LGHDT and CDR2 as YNNKEL (reference sequence). V lost 6 bases and J lost 5; bases outside the gene matches: 3. The CDR3 has 15 residues. The DNA for the CDR3 is TGTGCCAGCAGGTTGACTAGCGGGGGGACCGGGGAGCTGTTTTTT. Its protein product is CASRLTSGGTGELFF.

This clonotype was recorded at least ten times. The chain combines TRBV20-1 with TRBJ2-3; tentatively, D is TRBD1 (6 bases). V lost 6 bases to trimming and J lost 3 bases, with 19 bases between them. Germline CDR1 DFQATT, CDR2 SNEGSKA (reference sequence). The CDR3 is made up of 15 amino acids. CDR3 in amino acids: CSADRRQGITDTQYF. As DNA, the CDR3 is TGCAGTGCAGATAGGCGTCAGGGGATAACAGATACGCAGTATTTT.

The table lists this clonotype with many counts. J is TRBJ1-1 and V is TRBV7-3, with D perhaps matching TRBD1 (6 bases). V was pared by 3 bases and J by 6 bases, with 11 bases between. The CDR3 loop spans 13 amino acids. From germline, CDR1 is SGHTA and CDR2 FQGTGA. The DNA of the CDR3 is TGTGCCAGCAGCTTCTCAGGGGCAGCTGAAGCTTTCTTT. Encoded protein: CASSFSGAAEAFF.

This chain links TRBV20-1 with TRBJ2-5, with D maybe TRBD2 (7 bases). Trimming left V 6 bases short and J 0 bases short, with 20 bases between. Germline loops: CDR1 DFQATT, CDR2 SNEGSKA (reference sequence). The CDR3 consists of 16 residues. In DNA form, the CDR3 reads TGCAGTGCCAAGATGGGGGGGCGGCCGTACCAAGAGACCCAGTACTTC. Its translation is CSAKMGGRPYQETQYF.

This clonotype was observed at least ten times. V usage is TRBV5-1 and J usage is TRBJ2-7; 8 nucleotides agree with TRBD1. There are 12 residues in the CDR3. Losses at the gene ends were 4 bases for V and 6 bases for J; bases not matched to a gene: 3. Germline V lookup: CDR1 SGHRS, CDR2 YFSETQ. CDR3 nucleotides: TGCGCCAGCAGCATGACAGGGGTCGAGCAGTACTTC. It encodes CASSMTGVEQYF.

Notes on this clonotype: A much larger clone sits a single nucleotide away, making a read error possible. The chain recombines TRBV10-3 with TRBJ2-3, with 7 bases identical to TRBD2. The CDR3 runs 20 residues. CDR1 and CDR2 from the germline V gene are ENHRY and SYGVKD. CDR3: CAISDHRLIAGPPSTDTQSF. The CDR3 region has the DNA TGTGCCATCAGTGACCACCGGCTGATAGCGGGCCCGCCTAGCACAGATACGCAGTCTTTT.